Below are 14 T cell receptor beta chains sequenced from a single sample in a study of blood T cell repertoires in COVID-19. Assay: immunoSEQ multiplex PCR; the TCRdb copy retains only in-frame clones and omits some. The data hold fewer than 400,000 clones, with under 90% observed a single time. The sample was PBMCs or T cells enriched from blood (not recorded which). The receptors come from a man in his sixties who had recovered from COVID-19.

The chain employs TRBV6-1 and TRBJ1-2; possibly TRBD1 for D (5 bases). Trimming stripped 4 bases from V and 0 bases from J, with 15 bases between. This CDR3 region has 16 residues. Germline V gene lookup returns CDR1 MNHNS and CDR2 SASEGT. The DNA of the CDR3 is TGTGCCAGCAGTGTAACGTTGGGGGGAACTAACTATGGCTACACCTTC. Amino acid sequence: CASSVTLGGTNYGYTF.

The genes are TRBV5-1 and TRBJ2-1, with 7 bases lining up with TRBD2. CDR3 length: 16 amino acids. The V gene end was trimmed by 2 bases and the J gene end by 10 bases; junction bases not matched to a gene: 15. From germline, CDR1 is SGHRS and CDR2 YFSETQ. The CDR3, as DNA: TGCGCCAGCAGCTTTACTAGCGCCCCCGGGGGAACCGAGCAGTTCTTC. This translates into CASSFTSAPGGTEQFF.

This chain links TRBV7-9 with TRBJ2-5; maybe TRBD2 (5 bases). The germline CDR1 and CDR2 sequences are SEHNR and FQNEAQ (reference sequence). This CDR3 has 13 amino acids. The V end lost 4 bases, the J end lost 6 bases, and 12 bases lay between the germline ends. The CDR3 loop reads CASSSDYLKTQYF. The CDR3 DNA follows: TGTGCCAGCAGCTCCGACTACCTTAAGACCCAGTACTTC.

The chain combines TRBV5-1 with TRBJ2-7; possible D gene TRBD2, 6 bases. The CDR3 has 14 residues. Germline V gives CDR1 SGHRS, CDR2 YFSETQ. V lost 0 bases and J 1 base, leaving 8 bases between the germline ends. The CDR3 loop is CASSLDRGSYEQYF. The CDR3 DNA reads as TGCGCCAGCAGCTTGGATCGGGGGTCCTACGAGCAGTACTTC.

The chain uses TRBV3-1 (or the pseudogene TRBV3-2) and TRBJ1-1; no clear D gene. V was clipped by 4 bases and J by 8 bases, with 8 bases between them. Looked up from germline, CDR1 is LGHDT and CDR2 is YNNKEL (reference sequence). The CDR3 runs to 11 residues. CDR3 bases: TGTGCCAGCAGCCTTCAGAGGGAAGCTTTCTTT. Translating it yields CASSLQREAFF.

This CDR3 is CASSPPRGTGGDTQYF. CDR3 bases: TGTGCCAGCTCACCCCCCCGGGGGACAGGGGGCGATACGCAGTATTTT. J is TRBJ2-3 and V is TRBV18, with TRBD1 matching over 12 bases. This CDR3 has 16 amino acids. Germline values: CDR1 KGHSH, CDR2 LQKENI. V lost 3 bases to trimming and J lost 6 bases; unmatched junction nucleotides: 7.

The rearrangement joins TRBV28 to TRBJ2-3, with D hard to call. The CDR3 length is 15 residues. The V and J ends lost 2 bases and 7 bases respectively, with 16 bases between them. Germline CDR1 and CDR2: MDHEN and SYDVKM. CDR3 nucleotides: TGTGCCAGCAGTTTAGTTGGAGTGTCGGAGAATACGCAGTATTTT. Its protein is CASSLVGVSENTQYF.

V gene TRBV10-3 combines with J gene TRBJ2-1; D possibly corresponds to TRBD1 (6 bases). CDR1 is ENHRY, CDR2 SYGVKD, per germline. V was shortened by 0 bases and J by 7 bases, with 16 bases between the two germline ends. CDR3 size: 16 residues. The CDR3 DNA reads TGTGCCATCAGTGAGTCGACAGGCCGCTGGGGGAATGAGCAGTTCTTC. It translates to CAISESTGRWGNEQFF.

V usage is TRBV12-1 and J usage is TRBJ2-6; no check of the table's D call, TRBD1, against the DNA was made. TRBV12-1 is labeled a pseudogene. CDR3 length: 18 amino acids. This CDR3 reads CASSFEGQGSSGANVLTF. As DNA, the CDR3 is TGTGCCAGCAGCTTTGAGGGACAGGGAAGTTCTGGGGCCAACGTCCTGACTTTC.

The rearrangement uses TRBV18 and TRBJ1-5; TRBD1 agrees at 7 bases. V was clipped by 3 bases and J by 4 bases; unmatched bases: 3. Germline loops: CDR1 KGHSH, CDR2 LQKENI. The CDR3 has 14 amino acids. In DNA, the CDR3 is TGTGCCAGCTCACCGGCAGGGGGTAATCAGCCCCAGCATTTT. This encodes CASSPAGGNQPQHF.

The chain carries TRBV7-2 and TRBJ2-7; 14 bases match TRBD2. Germline assignment: CDR1 SGHTA and CDR2 FQGNSA. Trimming took 6 bases from V and 3 from J; bases not matched to a gene: 7. The CDR3 has 16 residues. The CDR3 is CASSSPGLAGDYEQYF. In nucleotides, the CDR3 is TGTGCCAGCAGTTCACCGGGACTAGCGGGAGACTACGAGCAGTACTTC.

This rearrangement joins TRBV29-1 to TRBJ2-1; the D is unclear. Germline-derived CDR1 and CDR2 are SQVTM and ANQGSEA. The CDR3 is 12 residues long. The ends were cut back, 2 bases at V and 8 bases at J, with 10 bases in the middle. The CDR3 spells CSVEIVIDEQFF. CDR3 coding DNA: TGCAGCGTTGAAATAGTTATCGATGAGCAGTTCTTC.

The J gene is TRBJ1-1, the V gene TRBV10-1; D not certain. Germline V gene lookup returns CDR1 WNHNN and CDR2 SYGVQD (reference sequence). Trimming shortened V by 4 bases and J by 4 bases, and 10 bases separated the two germline ends. The CDR3 spans 13 residues. CDR3 DNA sequence: TGCGCCAGCAGTGTAATGCCAGGCACTGAAGCTTTCTTT. Translation gives CASSVMPGTEAFF.

This chain uses TRBV28 with TRBJ1-2; D call uncertain. Between the trimmed V and J ends, which lost 5 bases and 8 bases, there was a span of 12 bases. This CDR3 spans 12 amino acids. The germline gives CDR1 MDHEN, CDR2 SYDVKM. CDR3: CASSVGSGGYTF. DNA of the CDR3: TGTGCCAGCAGTGTCGGGAGCGGCGGCTACACCTTC.